This TCR beta chain was sequenced for a study of control samples from healthy donors and cancer patients. The repertoire was sequenced with immunoSEQ multiplex PCR; TCRdb's copy has only in-frame clones and lacks some. The table records 90,000 to 150,000 clones, approximately 90% of them present only once. CDR3 length: 14 amino acids. Germline lookup yields CDR1 SGHDT and CDR2 YYEEEE. V gave up 6 bases and J gave up 3 bases, with 15 bases separating them. This TCR derives from a woman aged 18-29 years in good health. The chain is built from TRBV5-6 and TRBJ2-5; maybe TRBD2 (6 bases). Sequencing used blood. CDR3 sequence: CASKVVTREETQYF. The CDR3 region has the DNA TGTGCCAGCAAGGTGGTGACTAGGGAAGAGACCCAGTACTTC.